The clone carrying this T cell receptor (beta chain) appeared a few times. Per-sample yields of isolated PBMCs were at least 6.5 million. The CDR3 is 12 residues long. V was clipped by 7 bases and J by 6 bases, with 10 bases between them. Germline CDR1 and CDR2: MNHEY and SVGEGT. The data originate from a study of blood T cells in healthy people across ages. Sample-barcoded 5' priming and a J-beta primer mix drove a second PCR of about 6 to 11 cycles. TCRdb reprocessed the 5' RACE reads via MiXCR and lists one record per CDR3 protein. In the table there are 800,000 to 1,300,000 distinct CDR3 sequences, less than 25% of which are singletons. This sample was shared with a second study, whose subject was T cells of mothers and their children. That report notes: A primer called M1S, used in the second PCR, added sample barcodes and 2-4 random nucleotides.

The TCR originated in a girl aged 2 to 9 in good health. Sequenced material: blood. The chain employs TRBV6-2 or TRBV6-3 and TRBJ2-1; D gene uncertain. CDR3 loop: CASIDELNEQFF. DNA of the CDR3: TGTGCCAGCATTGACGAACTCAATGAGCAGTTCTTC.